The 16 T cell receptor beta chains below all came from one sample that was sequenced in a study of blood T cell repertoires in COVID-19. The method was immunoSEQ multiplex PCR; TCRdb's version includes in-frame clones alone and lacks a portion of them. There are around 26,000 clones in the sample; 87% occur only once, and 8% to 10% lies in the top ten. Input material: peripheral blood. Source of these receptors: a human donor with active COVID-19. The donor label of this sample is uncertain.

The chain couples TRBV19 to TRBJ2-7, with D perhaps TRBD2 (6 bases). This CDR3 spans 14 amino acids. Germline values: CDR1 LNHDA, CDR2 SQIVND (reference sequence). The germline V and J ends were trimmed by 3 bases and 2 bases, with 11 bases remaining between them. The CDR3 coding sequence is TGTGCCAGTAGTATGGGCGGGACCCCCTACGAGCAGTACTTC. Translating it yields CASSMGGTPYEQYF.

This chain links TRBV5-6 with TRBJ2-7, with 13 bases that match TRBD2. V lost 5 bases to trimming and J lost 8 bases; unmatched junction nucleotides: 7. Germline-derived CDR1 and CDR2 are SGHDT and YYEEEE. The CDR3 has 14 amino acids. The CDR3 protein is CASSSPGLAGKQYF. The CDR3 nucleotides are TGTGCCAGCAGTTCTCCGGGACTAGCGGGAAAGCAGTACTTC.

J is TRBJ2-1 and V is TRBV11-3, with 9 bases matching TRBD2. Germline loops: CDR1 SGHNT, CDR2 YENEEA. The CDR3 consists of 16 residues. V was pared by 1 base and J by 6 bases, with 7 bases of the junction left unmatched. The CDR3 reads CASSLVLAGAGNEQFF. CDR3 nucleotides: TGTGCCAGCAGCTTAGTATTAGCGGGAGCTGGCAATGAGCAGTTCTTC.

The chain joins TRBV9 to TRBJ2-1, with TRBD2 matching 11 bases. This CDR3 region has 16 residues. CDR1 is SGDLS and CDR2 is YYNGEE in the germline V gene. The ends lost 3 bases at V and 4 bases at J; junction bases unmatched: 6. The CDR3 here is CASSAERTSGYNEQFF. CDR3 coding DNA: TGTGCCAGCAGCGCGGAAAGGACTAGCGGGTACAATGAGCAGTTCTTC.

The chain carries TRBV14 and TRBJ1-1, with D possibly TRBD1 on 5 matching bases. Trimming cost V 0 bases and J 4 bases, with 6 bases left between them. Germline V gives CDR1 SGHDN, CDR2 FVKESK. The CDR3 is made up of 13 amino acids. CDR3 nucleotide sequence: TGTGCCAGCAGCCAAGATGGGGCCACTGAAGCTTTCTTT. This codes for CASSQDGATEAFF.

Details on this clone: Distinct nucleotide sequences in the sample also encode this CDR3. CDR3 coding DNA: TGTGCCAGCAGCGTGACAGGGGGAAATCAGCCCCAGCATTTT. Translated: CASSVTGGNQPQHF. V usage is TRBV2 and J usage is TRBJ1-5; 9 positions agree with TRBD1. The CDR3 contains 14 residues. With V trimmed by 6 bases and J by 4 bases, 4 bases remained unmatched. Germline CDR1 and CDR2: SNHLY and FYNNEI. The full variable domain, in which reference TRBV2 and TRBJ1-5 provide the parts outside the CDR3, is EPEVTQTPSHQVTQMGQEVILRCVPISNHLYFYWYRQILGQKVEFLVSFYNNEISEKSEIFDDQFSVERPDGSNFTLKIRSTKLEDSAMYFCASSVTGGNQPQHFGDGTRLSIL.

V and J are TRBV9 and TRBJ1-2; possibly TRBD1 for D (5 bases). The CDR3 totals 13 residues. V shed 2 bases and J shed 8 bases, with 13 bases lying between them. The germline gives CDR1 SGDLS, CDR2 YYNGEE. The CDR3 reads CASSVPGRGGYTF. In DNA, the CDR3 is TGTGCCAGCAGCGTCCCGGGTAGGGGAGGCTACACCTTC.

This clone was counted once. V gene TRBV14 combines with J gene TRBJ1-1; 8 nucleotides match TRBD1. This CDR3 has 14 amino acids. V trimming: 4 bases; J trimming: 5 bases; junction bases outside the gene matches: 6. Germline values: CDR1 SGHDN, CDR2 FVKESK. This chain's CDR3 is CASSRDRGWTEAFF. The CDR3 region has the DNA TGTGCCAGCAGCCGCGACAGGGGTTGGACTGAAGCTTTCTTT.

CDR3 in amino acids: CATLTSSYNEQFF. The DNA for the CDR3 is TGTGCCACTTTGACTAGCTCCTACAATGAGCAGTTCTTC. This chain links TRBV12-3 or TRBV12-4 with TRBJ2-1, with TRBD2 as a possible D gene (6 bases). The germline V and J ends were trimmed by 10 bases and 0 bases, with 10 bases remaining between them. The CDR3 has 13 amino acids.

V and J are TRBV5-1 and TRBJ2-1; 12 bases align to TRBD2. This CDR3 has 17 amino acids. Germline assignment: CDR1 SGHRS and CDR2 YFSETQ. V dropped 0 bases and J dropped 8; count of bases not matched to a gene: 9. The DNA for the CDR3 is TGCGCCAGCAGCTTGGGGCCGACTAGCGGGAGTTTCGATGAGCAGTTCTTC. This encodes CASSLGPTSGSFDEQFF. Full variable domain (missing parts from reference TRBV5-1 and TRBJ2-1): KAGVTQTPRYLIKTRGQQVTLSCSPISGHRSVSWYQQTPGQGLQFLFEYFSETQRNKGNFPGRFSGRQFSNSRSEMNVSTLELGDSALYLCASSLGPTSGSFDEQFFGPGTRLTVL.

The chain links TRBV19 to TRBJ1-4; maybe TRBD1 (5 bases). V lost 3 bases and J 7 bases, leaving 12 bases between the germline ends. There are 14 residues in the CDR3. Germline loops: CDR1 LNHDA, CDR2 SQIVND (reference sequence). The DNA for the CDR3 is TGTGCCAGTAGTATTCAAGGGGAGGGTGAAAAACTGTTTTTT. This sequence encodes CASSIQGEGEKLFF.

This sequence joins TRBV27 and TRBJ1-5, with 7 bases aligning to TRBD1. This CDR3 is 15 amino acids long. V gave up 7 bases and J gave up 7 bases; unmatched junction bases: 13. Germline V gene sequence: CDR1 MNHEY, CDR2 SMNVEV (reference sequence). For the CDR3, the DNA is TGTGCCAGCATGGCCAGGGGGTGGTATTCCCAGCCCCAGCATTTT. This encodes CASMARGWYSQPQHF.

J is TRBJ2-5 and V is TRBV28; TRBD2 might be the D (6 bases). Germline CDR1 MDHEN, CDR2 SYDVKM. The V gene lost 6 bases and the J gene lost 4 bases, with 18 bases spanning the gap. This CDR3 region has 15 residues. The CDR3 protein is CASSPATAGGETQYF. CDR3 in DNA: TGTGCCAGCAGCCCAGCGACTGCCGGGGGAGAGACCCAGTACTTC.

The chain combines TRBV19 with TRBJ2-3; possible D gene TRBD2, 6 bases. CDR1 LNHDA and CDR2 SQIVND come from the germline V gene (reference sequence). With 7 bases removed from V and 2 bases from J, the gap between germline ends came to 13 bases. This CDR3 region has 14 residues. Here the CDR3 DNA reads TGTGCCAGTATTGCTGGGGGGTCCACAGATACGCAGTATTTT. Its protein product is CASIAGGSTDTQYF.

This clone came up a few times. The V gene is TRBV5-4, the J gene TRBJ2-2; tentative D call: TRBD1 (6 bases). This CDR3 has 15 amino acids. The germline V and J ends were trimmed by 4 bases and 2 bases, with 12 bases remaining between them. In germline, CDR1 is SGHNT, CDR2 YYREEE (reference sequence). Written as DNA, the CDR3 is TGTGCCAGCAGCCTAGGACAGACCAACACCGGGGAGCTGTTTTTT. This gives the protein CASSLGQTNTGELFF. The variable domain in full, with the rest retrieved from reference TRBV5-4 and TRBJ2-2, is ETGVTQSPTHLIKTRGQQVTLRCSSQSGHNTVSWYQQALGQGPQFIFQYYREEENGRGNFPPRFSGLQFPNYSSELNVNALELDDSALYLCASSLGQTNTGELFFGEGSRLTVL.

V and J are TRBV5-1 and TRBJ1-3; 9 bases are shared with TRBD1. CDR1 is SGHRS and CDR2 is YFSETQ in the germline V gene. Trimming cost V 4 bases and J 3 bases; bases outside gene matches: 2. There are 14 residues in the CDR3. In DNA form, the CDR3 reads TGCGCCAGCAGCCGGGACAGGGATGGAAACACCATATATTTT. It translates to CASSRDRDGNTIYF. Together with reference TRBV5-1 and TRBJ1-3, the CDR3 gives the full variable domain: KAGVTQTPRYLIKTRGQQVTLSCSPISGHRSVSWYQQTPGQGLQFLFEYFSETQRNKGNFPGRFSGRQFSNSRSEMNVSTLELGDSALYLCASSRDRDGNTIYFGEGSWLTVV.